This entry features one T cell receptor (beta chain) sequence. The sample is drawn from a study of blood T cells in healthy people across ages. CDR1 and CDR2 (germline): KGHSH, LQKENI. V was pared by 4 bases and J by 3 bases, with 9 bases between. CDR3 length equals 13 residues. Sample-barcoded 5' priming and a J-beta primer mix drove a second PCR of roughly 6 to 12 cycles. MiXCR was run by TCRdb on the 5' RACE reads, yielding one entry per CDR3 protein. The table has 800,000 to 950,000 distinct CDR3 sequences, roughly 35% seen once. Sequencing was done on a sample of blood. This clonotype was sampled from a man between 18 and 35 years old in good health. The chain has TRBV18 and TRBJ1-1, with D tentatively TRBD1 (5 bases). CDR3 sequence (DNA): TGTGCCAGCTCACAGACAGTTGACACTGAAGCTTTCTTT. Amino acids: CASSQTVDTEAFF.